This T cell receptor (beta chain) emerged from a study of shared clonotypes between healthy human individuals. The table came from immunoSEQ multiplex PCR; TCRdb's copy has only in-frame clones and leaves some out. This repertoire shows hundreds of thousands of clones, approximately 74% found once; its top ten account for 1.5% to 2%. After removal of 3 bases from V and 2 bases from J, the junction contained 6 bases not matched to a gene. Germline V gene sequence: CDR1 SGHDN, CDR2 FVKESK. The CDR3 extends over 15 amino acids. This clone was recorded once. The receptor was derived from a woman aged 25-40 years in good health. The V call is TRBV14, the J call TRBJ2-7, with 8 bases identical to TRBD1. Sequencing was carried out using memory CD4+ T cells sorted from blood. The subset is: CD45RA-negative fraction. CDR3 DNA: TGTGCCAGCAGCCAGTTGGGGACAGGACCCTACGAGCAGTACTTC. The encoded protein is CASSQLGTGPYEQYF.